One and the same sample provided the 20 T cell receptor beta chains below, sequenced in a study of OX40 agonist ivuxolimab in advanced cancers. Libraries were prepared through the immunoSEQ multiplex PCR assay. What TCRdb holds here is the immuneACCESS table cut down to in-frame rearrangements. Part of the clones is not present; checked against another copy, under half of the missing clones reflect an unresolved V gene, and the others are unexplained. A total of 90,000 to 100,000 clones appear in this sample, about 88% of them only once. The ten most abundant clones make up 0.82% of the sample. Sequenced here: CD4+ or CD8+ T cells sorted from blood, sampled in a trial of the OX40 agonist ivuxolimab. These receptors originate from an adult with an advanced solid tumor such as melanoma, head and neck, liver or kidney cancer.

This chain joins TRBV11-2 and TRBJ1-2; D not certain. The CDR3 is made up of 16 amino acids. Trimming shortened V by 5 bases and J by 3 bases, and 19 bases separated the two germline ends. Germline V gives CDR1 SGHAT, CDR2 FQNNGV. CDR3 nucleotide sequence: TGTGCCAGCAGCGATTTGGAGAGGGTCAGGCACTATGGCTACACCTTC. It translates to CASSDLERVRHYGYTF.

This clone was seen more than once but under ten times. This chain joins TRBV19 and TRBJ1-1; tentative D call: TRBD1 (5 bases). This CDR3 has 13 amino acids. Germline CDR1 and CDR2: LNHDA and SQIVND (reference sequence). Trimming shortened V by 6 bases and J by 5 bases, and 13 bases separated the two germline ends. This CDR3 reads CASSPTVGTEAFF. In DNA form, the CDR3 reads TGTGCCAGTAGCCCGACAGTGGGTACTGAAGCTTTCTTT.

The CDR3 spells CASRGQLEGTEAFF. The CDR3 DNA is TGTGCCAGCAGGGGCCAGCTAGAGGGCACTGAAGCTTTCTTT. The V call is TRBV6-6, the J call TRBJ1-1; no definite D call. The V end was cut by 6 bases, the J end by 4 bases, with 15 bases between. Per the germline V gene, CDR1 is MNHNY and CDR2 is SVGAGI (reference sequence). The CDR3 has 14 residues.

The chain combines TRBV5-1 with TRBJ2-3; TRBD2 matches 8 bases. Looked up from germline, CDR1 is SGHRS and CDR2 is YFSETQ. V lost 0 bases to trimming and J lost 6 bases; unmatched junction nucleotides: 9. The CDR3 runs to 16 residues. CDR3 sequence reads: CASSLEVAGTSDTQYF. In DNA, the CDR3 is TGCGCCAGCAGCTTGGAGGTAGCGGGAACCTCGGATACGCAGTATTTT.

The chain combines TRBV7-9 with TRBJ2-2; 10 bases align to TRBD1. In germline, CDR1 is SEHNR, CDR2 FQNEAQ (reference sequence). The CDR3 sequence is 16 residues long. V shed 4 bases, J shed 7 bases, and the junction held 9 bases outside the gene matches. CDR3 sequence reads: CASSYRDRGRVGELFF. CDR3 in DNA: TGTGCCAGCAGCTACCGGGACAGGGGACGGGTCGGGGAGCTGTTTTTT. Filled out from reference TRBV7-9 and TRBJ2-2, the complete variable domain reads DTGVSQNPRHKITKRGQNVTFRCDPISEHNRLYWYRQTLGQGPEFLTYFQNEAQLEKSRLLSDRFSAERPKGSFSTLEIQRTEQGDSAMYLCASSYRDRGRVGELFFGEGSRLTVL.

V gene TRBV6-5 combines with J gene TRBJ1-6; 8 bases match TRBD1. This CDR3 is 15 amino acids long. V gave up 2 bases and J gave up 7 bases; unmatched junction bases: 4. The germline V gene encodes CDR1 MNHEY and CDR2 SVGAGI. The CDR3 is CASSYGDRLNSPLHF. CDR3 bases: TGTGCCAGCAGTTACGGGGACAGGCTGAATTCACCCCTCCACTTT.

V is TRBV5-1 and J is TRBJ1-3, with 10 nucleotides matching TRBD1. Germline CDR1 and CDR2: SGHRS and YFSETQ. V lost 3 bases, J lost 4 bases, and 10 bases stayed unmatched. The CDR3 spans 17 residues. This CDR3 reads CASSSRPGQGTGNTIYF. The CDR3 DNA sequence: TGCGCCAGCAGCTCTAGACCGGGACAGGGGACCGGAAACACCATATATTTT. Full variable domain (missing parts from reference TRBV5-1 and TRBJ1-3): KAGVTQTPRYLIKTRGQQVTLSCSPISGHRSVSWYQQTPGQGLQFLFEYFSETQRNKGNFPGRFSGRQFSNSRSEMNVSTLELGDSALYLCASSSRPGQGTGNTIYFGEGSWLTVV.

The rearrangement joins TRBV7-2 to TRBJ1-5; D uncertain. There are 13 residues in the CDR3. The germline V gene has CDR1 SGHTA and CDR2 FQGNSA. V lost 4 bases to trimming and J lost 5 bases, with 9 bases between them. The CDR3 DNA reads TGTGCCAGCAGCTCTCGGACGGATCAGCCCCAGCATTTT. This gives the protein CASSSRTDQPQHF.

In its sample, this clone was seen once. This chain joins TRBV5-8 and TRBJ1-5; D is unresolved. V was clipped by 4 bases and J by 0 bases, with 11 bases between them. The V gene's germline CDR1 is SGHTS and CDR2 YDEGEE. CDR3 length: 15 residues. The DNA of the CDR3 is TGTGCCAGCAGCCCGGATGGCAGTAGCAATCAGCCCCAGCATTTT. The encoded protein is CASSPDGSSNQPQHF.

The chain is built from TRBV5-8 and TRBJ2-7; D is perhaps TRBD2 (5 bases). The CDR3 is 12 residues long. V was clipped by 2 bases and J by 6 bases, with 9 bases between them. CDR1 and CDR2 (germline): SGHTS, YDEGEE. The chain's CDR3 is CASSFVRGEQYV. CDR3 sequence (DNA): TGTGCCAGCAGCTTCGTCCGGGGCGAGCAGTACGTC.

The chain carries TRBV6-6 and TRBJ2-1, with TRBD1 identical over 8 bases. There are 16 residues in the CDR3. Germline loops: CDR1 MNHNY, CDR2 SVGAGI (reference sequence). V lost 6 bases to trimming and J lost 0 bases; unmatched junction nucleotides: 7. The CDR3 nucleotides are TGTGCCAGCAGCATTCAGGGGGCTTCCTCCTACAATGAGCAGTTCTTC. This gives the protein CASSIQGASSYNEQFF.

The chain joins TRBV30 to TRBJ2-5, with TRBD1 identical over 8 bases. Germline CDR1 reads GTSNPN; CDR2 reads SVGIG (reference sequence). This CDR3 contains 13 residues. With 0 bases clipped from V and 4 bases from J, the junction kept 1 base outside the gene matches. This CDR3 reads CAWSVQGGETQYF. For the CDR3, the DNA is TGTGCCTGGAGTGTACAGGGGGGAGAGACCCAGTACTTC.

The gene calls are TRBV30 and TRBJ1-2; 9 positions agree with TRBD1. The CDR3 has 14 residues. The V and J ends lost 4 bases and 2 bases, in that order; junction bases with no gene match: 5. Germline CDR1 GTSNPN, CDR2 SVGIG (reference sequence). CDR3 nucleotide sequence: TGTGCCTGGAAGGGACAGGGTAAGAACTATGGCTACACCTTC. This translates into CAWKGQGKNYGYTF.

This clone was recorded many times. The V call is TRBV7-9, the J call TRBJ1-2, with 10 positions matching TRBD1. The CDR3 consists of 15 residues. Losses at the gene ends were 4 bases for V and 8 bases for J; bases not matched to a gene: 10. Per the germline V gene, CDR1 is SEHNR and CDR2 is FQNEAQ (reference sequence). The CDR3 here is CASSSRDRGFGGYTF. The CDR3 bases are TGTGCCAGCAGCTCCCGGGACAGGGGTTTTGGGGGCTACACCTTC.

The V and J genes are TRBV28 and TRBJ2-3, with 8 positions matching TRBD2. This CDR3 has 14 residues. With 6 bases clipped from V and 1 base from J, the junction kept 3 bases outside the gene matches. Germline V gene sequence: CDR1 MDHEN, CDR2 SYDVKM. CDR3: CASRAGGRTDTQYF. As DNA, the CDR3 is TGTGCCAGCAGGGCGGGAGGCCGCACAGATACGCAGTATTTT.

The genes are TRBV19 and TRBJ2-1; 10 bases match TRBD2. CDR1 is LNHDA, CDR2 SQIVND, per germline (reference sequence). Trimming took 5 bases from V and 5 from J; bases not matched to a gene: 9. The CDR3 loop spans 16 amino acids. CDR3 region: CASSAITSGADNEQFF. The CDR3 bases are TGTGCCAGTAGTGCCATCACTAGCGGGGCGGACAATGAGCAGTTCTTC. Using reference TRBV19 and TRBJ2-1 for the parts outside the CDR3, the full variable domain is DGGITQSPKYLFRKEGQNVTLSCEQNLNHDAMYWYRQDPGQGLRLIYYSQIVNDFQKGDIAEGYSVSREKKESFPLTVTSAQKNPTAFYLCASSAITSGADNEQFFGPGTRLTVL.

This clone turned up a few times. For the CDR3, the DNA is TGTGCCTGCCCGGGACAGGGCGGAGGCACTGAAGCTTTCTTT. It is translated as CACPGQGGGTEAFF. V gene TRBV30 combines with J gene TRBJ1-1, with 9 bases identical to TRBD1. V trimming: 6 bases; J trimming: 4 bases; junction bases outside the gene matches: 9. The germline V gene has CDR1 GTSNPN and CDR2 SVGIG (reference sequence). This CDR3 has 14 residues.

The CDR3 is CASSLTGVAFF. The CDR3 bases are TGTGCCAGCAGCTTAACAGGGGTGGCTTTCTTT. This rearrangement joins TRBV7-2 to TRBJ1-1; TRBD1 matches 7 bases. V lost 2 bases to trimming and J lost 11 bases; unmatched junction nucleotides: 2. Germline V gene sequence: CDR1 SGHTA, CDR2 FQGNSA. CDR3 length: 11 amino acids.

The chain recombines TRBV4-1 with TRBJ1-2, with unresolved D. The CDR3 spans 16 residues. Trimming removed 0 bases at V and 3 bases at J, with 14 bases between. Germline V CDR1 and CDR2: MGHRA, YSYEKL. This CDR3 reads CASSQEEGTAYYGYTF. CDR3 bases: TGCGCCAGCAGCCAAGAGGAGGGTACCGCTTACTATGGCTACACCTTC.

The CDR3, as DNA: TGTGCCAGCAGTGACTCGGCCGCTAACACCGGGGAGCTGTTTTTT. Its protein product is CASSDSAANTGELFF. This chain uses TRBV6-4 with TRBJ2-2; the D is unclear. CDR1 and CDR2 (germline): MRHNA, SNTAGT. The CDR3 contains 15 residues. V dropped 0 bases and J dropped 2 bases, with 7 bases sitting between them.